This T cell receptor beta chain stems from a study of beta chain features in type 1 diabetes. Findings and caveats of the study: The naive, central memory and Treg TCRB repertoires of patients appeared to be more similar to one another than those of healthy donors.

Germline V gene lookup returns CDR1 GTSNPN and CDR2 SVGIG (reference sequence). The CDR3 spans 15 residues. The germline V and J ends were trimmed by 3 bases and 2 bases, with 16 bases remaining between them. The investigators reverse transcribed all of the isolated RNA, so they sequenced expressed TCRB transcripts. Generated by immunoSEQ multiplex PCR, the TCRdb table keeps only in-frame clones and is missing some. The sample carries more than 300,000 clones, roughly 16% recorded once. This clone was detected only a few times. Its specificity is unknown. The origin of this receptor is a woman aged 18-29 years in good health. Sample: naive CD4+ T cells from blood. The rearrangement uses TRBV30 and TRBJ1-2; weak D call: TRBD1 (6 bases). The CDR3, as DNA: TGTGCCTGGAGCTTCGGACAGAGGCCAAACTATGGCTACACCTTC. This codes for CAWSFGQRPNYGYTF. The whole variable domain, filled in from reference TRBV30 and TRBJ1-2, reads SQTIHQWPATLVQPVGSPLSLECTVEGTSNPNLYWYRQAAGRGLQLLFYSVGIGQISSEVPQNLSASRPQDRQFILSSKKLLLSDSGFYLCAWSFGQRPNYGYTFGSGTRLTVV.